This T cell receptor (beta chain) emerged from a study of human T cells and chemical hapten exposure. Study overall: Patients, mostly women, had alopecia areata, alopecia totalis or alopecia universalis.

TCRdb independently ran MiXCR on the RACE reads; one entry per CDR3 protein. The sample lists about 89,000 distinct CDR3 sequences, approximately 12% occurring once. This CDR3 comprises 15 residues. CDR1 LGHDT and CDR2 YNNKEL come from the germline V gene (reference sequence). Trimming removed 0 bases at V and 2 bases at J, with 11 bases between. The time point was: patch test 3, about 24 weeks after DPC sensitization. The sample's treatment: therapeutic diphenylcyclopropenone sensitization with weekly scalp DPC. Whole blood, unfractionated, served as the material for total RNA extraction. A word on this clonotype: The antigen is unknown.

Study conclusions and caveats: DPC sensitization left the count of TCRs above 1 in 1000 unchanged. Relative to control repertoires, expanded TCRs gave rise to significantly more large CDR3 similarity clusters.

The receptor was isolated from a woman between 50 and 59 years old with alopecia areata. Some clones in this sample may be carry-over from other donors' samples. The chain combines TRBV3-1 with TRBJ2-7, with D possibly matching TRBD1 (5 bases). The sequencing here drew on whole blood, taken in connection with sensitization to the hapten diphenylcyclopropenone (DPC). The CDR3 sequence: CASSQDLGQPYEQYF. The CDR3 DNA sequence: TGTGCCAGCAGCCAAGATCTCGGACAACCCTACGAGCAGTACTTC.